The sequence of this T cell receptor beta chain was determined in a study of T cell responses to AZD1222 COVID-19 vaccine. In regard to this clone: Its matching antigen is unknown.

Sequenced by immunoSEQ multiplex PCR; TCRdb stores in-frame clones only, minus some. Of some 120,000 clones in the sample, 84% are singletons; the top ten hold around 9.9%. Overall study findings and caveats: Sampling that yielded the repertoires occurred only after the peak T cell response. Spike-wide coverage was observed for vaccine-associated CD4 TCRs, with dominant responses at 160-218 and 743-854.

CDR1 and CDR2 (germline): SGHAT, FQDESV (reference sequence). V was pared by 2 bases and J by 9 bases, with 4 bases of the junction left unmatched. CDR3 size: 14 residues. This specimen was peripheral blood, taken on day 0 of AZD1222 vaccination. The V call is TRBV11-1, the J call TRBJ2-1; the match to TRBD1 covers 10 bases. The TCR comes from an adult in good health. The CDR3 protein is CASSLRQGAGEQFF. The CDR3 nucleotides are TGTGCCAGCAGCTTACGACAGGGGGCAGGTGAGCAGTTCTTC.